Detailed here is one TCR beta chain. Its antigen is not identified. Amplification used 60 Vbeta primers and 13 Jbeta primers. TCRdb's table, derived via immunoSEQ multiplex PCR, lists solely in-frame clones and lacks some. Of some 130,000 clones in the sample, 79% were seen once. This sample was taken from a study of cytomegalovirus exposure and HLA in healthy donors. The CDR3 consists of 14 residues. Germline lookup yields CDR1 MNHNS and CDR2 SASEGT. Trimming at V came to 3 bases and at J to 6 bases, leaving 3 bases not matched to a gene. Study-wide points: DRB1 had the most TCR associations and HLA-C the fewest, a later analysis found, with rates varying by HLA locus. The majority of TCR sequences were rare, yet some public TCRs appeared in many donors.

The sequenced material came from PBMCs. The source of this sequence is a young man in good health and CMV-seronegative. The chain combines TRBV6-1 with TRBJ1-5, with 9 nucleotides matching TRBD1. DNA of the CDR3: TGTGCCAGCAGTGAGGACAGGGGAATTCAGCCCCAGCATTTT. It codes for CASSEDRGIQPQHF.